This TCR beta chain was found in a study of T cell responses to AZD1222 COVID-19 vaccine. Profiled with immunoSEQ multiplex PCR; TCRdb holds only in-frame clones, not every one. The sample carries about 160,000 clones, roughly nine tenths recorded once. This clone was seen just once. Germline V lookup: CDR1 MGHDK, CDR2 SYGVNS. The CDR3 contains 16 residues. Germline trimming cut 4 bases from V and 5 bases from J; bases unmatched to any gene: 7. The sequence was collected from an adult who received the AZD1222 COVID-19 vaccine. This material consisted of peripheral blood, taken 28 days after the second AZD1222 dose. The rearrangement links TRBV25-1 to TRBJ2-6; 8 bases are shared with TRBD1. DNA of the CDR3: TGTGCCAGCAGTGCCGACGGACAGGGTCGGGCCAACGTCCTGACTTTC. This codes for CASSADGQGRANVLTF. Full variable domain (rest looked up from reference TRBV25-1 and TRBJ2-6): EADIYQTPRYLVIGTGKKITLECSQTMGHDKMYWYQQDPGMELHLIHYSYGVNSTEKGDLSSESTVSRIRTEHFPLTLESARPSHTSQYLCASSADGQGRANVLTFGAGSRLTVL.